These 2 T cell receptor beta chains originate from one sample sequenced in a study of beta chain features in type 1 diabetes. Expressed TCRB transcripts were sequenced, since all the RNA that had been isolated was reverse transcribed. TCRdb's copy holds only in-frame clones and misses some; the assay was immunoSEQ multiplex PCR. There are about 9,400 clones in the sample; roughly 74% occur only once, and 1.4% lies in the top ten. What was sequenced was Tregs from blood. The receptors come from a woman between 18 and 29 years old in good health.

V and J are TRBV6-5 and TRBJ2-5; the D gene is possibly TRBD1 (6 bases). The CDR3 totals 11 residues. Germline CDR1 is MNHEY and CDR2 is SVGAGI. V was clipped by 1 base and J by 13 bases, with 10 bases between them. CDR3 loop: CASSYLGARYF. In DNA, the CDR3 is TGTGCCAGCAGTTACTTGGGGGCGAGGTACTTC.

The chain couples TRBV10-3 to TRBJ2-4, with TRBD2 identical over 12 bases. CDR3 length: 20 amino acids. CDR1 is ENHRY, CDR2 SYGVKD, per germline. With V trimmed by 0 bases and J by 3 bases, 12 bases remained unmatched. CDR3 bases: TGTGCCATCAGTGAGTCGAAGGCTAGCGGGGGGGCCGGTGGCAAAAACATTCAGTACTTC. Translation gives CAISESKASGGAGGKNIQYF.